This T cell receptor beta chain was identified in a study of blood T cell repertoires in COVID-19. Sequencing used immunoSEQ multiplex PCR; TCRdb keeps in-frame clones, though not all of them. This sample has 150,000 to 200,000 clones, with approximately 78% found just once. The receptor was derived from an elderly woman with COVID-19, enrolled during active disease. Sequencing was done on a sample of peripheral blood.

CDR3 coding DNA: TGTGCCAGTAGTATGACCCCAGTCCTCAGGGTCCGTGGCACTGAAGCTTTCTTT. Protein product: CASSMTPVLRVRGTEAFF. V and J are TRBV19 and TRBJ1-1; a possible D gene is TRBD1 (5 bases). V shed 3 bases and J shed 4 bases, with 24 bases lying between them. Germline assignment: CDR1 LNHDA and CDR2 SQIVND (reference sequence). This CDR3 is built from 18 residues. Using reference TRBV19 and TRBJ1-1 for the parts outside the CDR3, the full variable domain is DGGITQSPKYLFRKEGQNVTLSCEQNLNHDAMYWYRQDPGQGLRLIYYSQIVNDFQKGDIAEGYSVSREKKESFPLTVTSAQKNPTAFYLCASSMTPVLRVRGTEAFFGQGTRLTVV.